Described below is a single T cell receptor (beta chain) sequence and its context. Primed by a sample-barcoded 5' primer and a J-beta primer mix, a second PCR proceeded for 7 to 11 cycles. TCRdb processed the 5' RACE reads anew with MiXCR; each CDR3 protein has one entry. This table has more than 600,000 distinct CDR3 sequences, around a quarter appearing once. This sample was included in a study of blood T cells in healthy people across ages. These data are also associated with another study on T cells of mothers and their children.

The TCR comes from a boy aged 5-17 years in good health. Sequencing input: blood.

The DNA of the CDR3 is TGCGCCAGCAGCCAGTTCGCGGGGGGTGCAACTAATGAAAAACTGTTTTTT. As protein: CASSQFAGGATNEKLFF. The V gene is TRBV5-1, the J gene TRBJ1-4; tentative D call: TRBD1 (5 bases). This CDR3 comprises 17 residues. Per the germline V gene, CDR1 is SGHRS and CDR2 is YFSETQ. V was pared by 4 bases and J by 0 bases, with 16 bases between.